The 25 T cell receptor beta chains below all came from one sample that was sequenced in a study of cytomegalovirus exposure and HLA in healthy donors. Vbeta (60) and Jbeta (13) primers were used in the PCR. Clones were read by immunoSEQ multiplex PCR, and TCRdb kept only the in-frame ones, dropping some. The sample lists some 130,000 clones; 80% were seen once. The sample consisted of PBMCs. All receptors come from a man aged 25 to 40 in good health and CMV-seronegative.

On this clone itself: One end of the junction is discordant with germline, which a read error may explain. CDR3 sequence: CAWGTGGYYGYPF. The CDR3 region has the DNA TGTGCCTGGGGGACAGGTGGATACTATGGCTACCCCTTC. The chain employs TRBV30 and TRBJ1-2; 8 positions agree with TRBD1. CDR3 length: 13 residues. Looked up from germline, CDR1 is GTSNPN and CDR2 is SVGIG (reference sequence).

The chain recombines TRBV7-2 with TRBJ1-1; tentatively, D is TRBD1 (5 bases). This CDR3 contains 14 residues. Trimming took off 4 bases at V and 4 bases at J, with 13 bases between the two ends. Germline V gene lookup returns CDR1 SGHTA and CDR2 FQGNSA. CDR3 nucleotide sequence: TGTGCCAGCAGCTGGGGGGTGAGAGGCACTGAAGCTTTCTTT. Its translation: CASSWGVRGTEAFF.

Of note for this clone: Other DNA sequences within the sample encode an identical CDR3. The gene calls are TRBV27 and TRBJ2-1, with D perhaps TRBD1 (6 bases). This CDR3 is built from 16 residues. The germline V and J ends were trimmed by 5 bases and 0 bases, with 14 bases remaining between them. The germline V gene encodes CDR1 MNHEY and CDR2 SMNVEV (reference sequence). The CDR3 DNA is TGTGCCAGCAGTGCGGACAGATTGAGCTCCTACAATGAGCAGTTCTTC. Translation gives CASSADRLSSYNEQFF.

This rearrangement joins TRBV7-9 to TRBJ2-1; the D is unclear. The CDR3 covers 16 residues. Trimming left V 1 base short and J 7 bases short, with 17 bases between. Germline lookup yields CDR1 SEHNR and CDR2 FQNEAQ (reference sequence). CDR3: CASSLVVTSPRNEQFF. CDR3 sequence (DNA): TGTGCCAGCAGCTTAGTCGTAACGAGTCCGAGGAATGAGCAGTTCTTC.

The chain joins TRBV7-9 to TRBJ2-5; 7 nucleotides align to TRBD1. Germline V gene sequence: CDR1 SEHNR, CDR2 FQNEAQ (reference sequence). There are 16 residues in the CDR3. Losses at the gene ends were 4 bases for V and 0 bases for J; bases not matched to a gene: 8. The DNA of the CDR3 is TGTGCCAGCAGCTCCCCCCGGGACAGAGACCAAGAGACCCAGTACTTC. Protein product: CASSSPRDRDQETQYF.

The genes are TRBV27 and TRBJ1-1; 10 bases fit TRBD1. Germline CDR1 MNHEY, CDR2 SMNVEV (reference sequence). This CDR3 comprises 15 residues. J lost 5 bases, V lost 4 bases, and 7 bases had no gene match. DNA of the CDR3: TGTGCCAGCAGTTCCGGGACAGGGGCTGGGACTGAAGCTTTCTTT. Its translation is CASSSGTGAGTEAFF.

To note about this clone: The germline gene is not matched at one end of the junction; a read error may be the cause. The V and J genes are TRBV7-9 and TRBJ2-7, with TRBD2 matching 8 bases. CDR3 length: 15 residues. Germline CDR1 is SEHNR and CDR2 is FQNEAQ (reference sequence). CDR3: CSSSATGLGLWEQYF. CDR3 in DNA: TGTTCCAGCAGCGCAACGGGACTAGGTCTTTGGGAGCAGTACTTC.

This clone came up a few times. CDR3 protein: CASSQSGTSAYEQYF. CDR3 nucleotide sequence: TGCGCCAGCAGCCAATCCGGGACTAGCGCATACGAGCAGTACTTC. V gene TRBV4-3 combines with J gene TRBJ2-7; 10 nucleotides match TRBD2. Germline CDR1 is LGHNA and CDR2 is YSLEER. This CDR3 region has 15 residues. V was pared by 2 bases and J by 4 bases, with 5 bases of the junction left unmatched.

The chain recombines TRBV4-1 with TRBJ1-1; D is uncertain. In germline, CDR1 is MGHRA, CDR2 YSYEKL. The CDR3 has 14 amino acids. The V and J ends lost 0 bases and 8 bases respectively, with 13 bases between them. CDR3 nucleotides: TGCGCCAGCAGCCAAGAAATTGTAGCTAAGGAAGCTTTCTTT. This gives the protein CASSQEIVAKEAFF.

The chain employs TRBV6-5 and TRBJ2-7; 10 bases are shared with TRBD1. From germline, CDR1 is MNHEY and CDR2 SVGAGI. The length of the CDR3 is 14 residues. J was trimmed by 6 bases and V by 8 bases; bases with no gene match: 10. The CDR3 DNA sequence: TGTGCCAGCGGCCCGGGACAGGGGAGGGGCGAGCAGTACTTC. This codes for CASGPGQGRGEQYF.

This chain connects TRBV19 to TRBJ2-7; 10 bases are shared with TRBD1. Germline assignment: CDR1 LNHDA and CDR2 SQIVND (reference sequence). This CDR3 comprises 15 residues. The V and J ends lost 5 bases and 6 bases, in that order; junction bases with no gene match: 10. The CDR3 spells CASSRFGDRGGEQYF. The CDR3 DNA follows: TGTGCCAGTAGTCGTTTCGGGGACAGGGGTGGCGAGCAGTACTTC.

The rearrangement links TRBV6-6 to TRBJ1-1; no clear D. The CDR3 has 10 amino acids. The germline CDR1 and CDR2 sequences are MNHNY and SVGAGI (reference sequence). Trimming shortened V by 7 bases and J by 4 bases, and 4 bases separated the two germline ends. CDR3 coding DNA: TGTGCCAGCACGGGCACTGAAGCTTTCTTT. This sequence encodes CASTGTEAFF.

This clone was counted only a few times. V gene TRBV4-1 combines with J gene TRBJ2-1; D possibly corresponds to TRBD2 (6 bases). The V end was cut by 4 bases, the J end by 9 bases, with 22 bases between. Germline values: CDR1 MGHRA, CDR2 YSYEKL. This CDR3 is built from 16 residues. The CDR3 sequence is CASSPRMLGGRGEQFF. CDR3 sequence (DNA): TGCGCCAGCAGCCCGAGGATGCTCGGGGGAAGGGGTGAGCAGTTCTTC.

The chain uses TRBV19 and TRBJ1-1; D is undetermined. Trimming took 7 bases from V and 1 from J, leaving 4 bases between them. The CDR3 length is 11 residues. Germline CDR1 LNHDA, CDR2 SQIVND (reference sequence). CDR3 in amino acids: CASTKNTEAFF. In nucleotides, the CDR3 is TGTGCCAGTACAAAGAACACTGAAGCTTTCTTT.

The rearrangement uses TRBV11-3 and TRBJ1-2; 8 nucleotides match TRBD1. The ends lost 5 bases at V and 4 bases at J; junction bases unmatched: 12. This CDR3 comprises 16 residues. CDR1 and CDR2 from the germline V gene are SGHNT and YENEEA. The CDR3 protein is CASSALRQGRFYGYTF. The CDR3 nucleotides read TGTGCCAGCAGCGCCCTCAGACAGGGGCGGTTCTATGGCTACACCTTC.

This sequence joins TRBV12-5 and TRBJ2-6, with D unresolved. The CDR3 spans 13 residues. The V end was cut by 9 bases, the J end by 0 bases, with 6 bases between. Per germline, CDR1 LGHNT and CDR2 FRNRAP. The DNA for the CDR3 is TGTGCTAGCACGAGCTCTGGGGCCAACGTCCTGACTTTC. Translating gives CASTSSGANVLTF.

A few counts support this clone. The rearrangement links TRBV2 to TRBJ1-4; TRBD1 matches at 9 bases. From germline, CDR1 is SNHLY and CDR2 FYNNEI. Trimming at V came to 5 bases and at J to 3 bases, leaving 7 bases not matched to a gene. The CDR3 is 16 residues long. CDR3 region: CASSRLGQGANEKLFF. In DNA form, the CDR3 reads TGTGCCAGCAGTCGATTGGGACAGGGAGCTAATGAAAAACTGTTTTTT.

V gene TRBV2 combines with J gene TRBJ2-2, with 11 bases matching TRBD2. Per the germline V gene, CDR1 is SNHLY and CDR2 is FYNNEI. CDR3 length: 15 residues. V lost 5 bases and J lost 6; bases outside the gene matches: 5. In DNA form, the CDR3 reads TGTGCCAGCAGTCGACTAGCGGGACTACCCGGGGAGCTGTTTTTT. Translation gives CASSRLAGLPGELFF.

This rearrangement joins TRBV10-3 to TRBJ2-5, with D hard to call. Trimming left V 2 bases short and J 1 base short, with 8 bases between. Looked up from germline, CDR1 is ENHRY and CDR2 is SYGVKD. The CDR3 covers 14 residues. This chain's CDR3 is CAISERPGQETQYF. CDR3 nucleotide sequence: TGTGCCATCAGTGAGCGTCCGGGCCAAGAGACCCAGTACTTC.

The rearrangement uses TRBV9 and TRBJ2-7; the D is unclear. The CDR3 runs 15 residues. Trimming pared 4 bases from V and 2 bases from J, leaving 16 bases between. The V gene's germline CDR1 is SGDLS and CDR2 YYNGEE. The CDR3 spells CASSPRTGSTYEQYF. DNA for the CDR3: TGTGCCAGCAGCCCTCGCACCGGGTCCACCTACGAGCAGTACTTC.

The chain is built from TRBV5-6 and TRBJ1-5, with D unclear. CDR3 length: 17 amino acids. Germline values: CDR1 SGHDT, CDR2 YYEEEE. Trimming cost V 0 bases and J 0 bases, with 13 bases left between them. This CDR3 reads CASSLAHRGNSNQPQHF. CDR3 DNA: TGTGCCAGCAGCTTGGCCCATCGCGGGAATAGCAATCAGCCCCAGCATTTT.

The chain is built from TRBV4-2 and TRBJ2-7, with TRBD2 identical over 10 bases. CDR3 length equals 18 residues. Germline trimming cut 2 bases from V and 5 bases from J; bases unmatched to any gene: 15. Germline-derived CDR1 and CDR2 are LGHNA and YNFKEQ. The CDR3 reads CASSQLGLRLAGADEQYF. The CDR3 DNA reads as TGTGCCAGCAGCCAATTAGGTTTGAGGCTAGCGGGAGCAGACGAGCAGTACTTC.

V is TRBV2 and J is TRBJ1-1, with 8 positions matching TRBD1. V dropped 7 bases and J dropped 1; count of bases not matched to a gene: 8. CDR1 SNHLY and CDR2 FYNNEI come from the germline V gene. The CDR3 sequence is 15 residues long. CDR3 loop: CASTQLDRGNTEAFF. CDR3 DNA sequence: TGTGCCAGCACTCAACTTGACAGGGGGAACACTGAAGCTTTCTTT.

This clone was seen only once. The CDR3 region has the DNA TGTGCCAGTAGCAATCTCGGGTCAAAGACCTACGAGCAGTACTTC. It translates to CASSNLGSKTYEQYF. The gene calls are TRBV19 and TRBJ2-5; D unresolved. The DNA end lines up better with TRBJ2-7; the J call may be wrong. This CDR3 is built from 15 residues. Germline V gives CDR1 LNHDA, CDR2 SQIVND (reference sequence).

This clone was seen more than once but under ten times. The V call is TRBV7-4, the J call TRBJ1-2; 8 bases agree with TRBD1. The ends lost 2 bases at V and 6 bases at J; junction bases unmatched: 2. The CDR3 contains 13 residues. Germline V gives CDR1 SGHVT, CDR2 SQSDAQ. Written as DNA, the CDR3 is TGTGCCAGCAGCTTAATGACAGGGGATGGCTACACCTTC. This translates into CASSLMTGDGYTF.